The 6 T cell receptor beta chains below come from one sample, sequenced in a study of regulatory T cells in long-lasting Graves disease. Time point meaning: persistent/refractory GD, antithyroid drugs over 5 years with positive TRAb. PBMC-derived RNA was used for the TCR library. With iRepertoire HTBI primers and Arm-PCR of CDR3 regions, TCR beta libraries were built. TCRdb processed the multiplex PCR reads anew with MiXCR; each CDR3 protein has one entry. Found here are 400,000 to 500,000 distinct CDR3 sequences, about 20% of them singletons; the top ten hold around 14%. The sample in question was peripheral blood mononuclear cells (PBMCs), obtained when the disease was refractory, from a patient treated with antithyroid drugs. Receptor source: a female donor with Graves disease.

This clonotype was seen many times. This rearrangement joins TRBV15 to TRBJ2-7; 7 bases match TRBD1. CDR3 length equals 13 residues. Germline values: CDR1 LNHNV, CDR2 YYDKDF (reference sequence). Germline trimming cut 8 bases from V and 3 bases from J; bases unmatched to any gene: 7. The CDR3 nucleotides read TGTGCCACCGGGGTGGACAGGAGCTACGAGCAGTACTTC. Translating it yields CATGVDRSYEQYF.

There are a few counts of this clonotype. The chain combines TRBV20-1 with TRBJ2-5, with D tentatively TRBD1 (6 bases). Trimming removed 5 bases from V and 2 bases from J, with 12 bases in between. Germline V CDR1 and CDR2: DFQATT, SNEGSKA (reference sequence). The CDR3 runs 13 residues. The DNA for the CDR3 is TGCAGTGCTTATACCGGGACACAAGAGACCCAGTACTTC. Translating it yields CSAYTGTQETQYF.

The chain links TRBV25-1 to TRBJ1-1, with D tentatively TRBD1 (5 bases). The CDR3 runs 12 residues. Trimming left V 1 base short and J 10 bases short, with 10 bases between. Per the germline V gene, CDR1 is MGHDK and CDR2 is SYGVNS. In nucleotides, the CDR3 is TGTGCCAGCAGTGAATTGGGGAGGGGAGCTTTCTTT. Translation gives CASSELGRGAFF.

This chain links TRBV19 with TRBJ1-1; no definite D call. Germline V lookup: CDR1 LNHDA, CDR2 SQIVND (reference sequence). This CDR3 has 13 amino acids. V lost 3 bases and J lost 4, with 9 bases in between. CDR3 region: CASSMLLGTEAFF. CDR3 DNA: TGTGCCAGTAGTATGTTGCTTGGCACTGAAGCTTTCTTT. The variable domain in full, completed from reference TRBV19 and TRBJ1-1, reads DGGITQSPKYLFRKEGQNVTLSCEQNLNHDAMYWYRQDPGQGLRLIYYSQIVNDFQKGDIAEGYSVSREKKESFPLTVTSAQKNPTAFYLCASSMLLGTEAFFGQGTRLTVV.

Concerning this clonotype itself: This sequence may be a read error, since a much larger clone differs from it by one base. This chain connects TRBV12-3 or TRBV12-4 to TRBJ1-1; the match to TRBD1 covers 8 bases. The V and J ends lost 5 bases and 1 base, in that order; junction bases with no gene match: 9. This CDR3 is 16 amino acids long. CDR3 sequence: CASSPGRGQTNTEAFF. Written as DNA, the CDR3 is TGTGCCAGCAGTCCTGGCAGGGGGCAAACGAACACTGAAGCTTTCTTT.

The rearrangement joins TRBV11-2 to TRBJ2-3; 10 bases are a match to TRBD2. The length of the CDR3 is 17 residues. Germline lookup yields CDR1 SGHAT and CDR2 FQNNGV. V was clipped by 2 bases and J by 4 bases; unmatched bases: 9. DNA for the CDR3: TGTGCCAGCAGCTTAACCCCCGGGACTAGCGAGGCAGATACGCAGTATTTT. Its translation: CASSLTPGTSEADTQYF.